This record looks at one T cell receptor beta chain sequence and its context. Its antigen remains unidentified. TCRdb reprocessed the reads via MiXCR and lists one record per CDR3 protein. This table holds some 500,000 distinct CDR3 sequences, roughly 42% found once. CDR1 MNHGY and CDR2 SAAAGT come from the germline V gene. This CDR3 is built from 16 residues. V shed 6 bases and J shed 7 bases, with 21 bases lying between them. These data come from a study of T cell repertoires in cytomegalovirus infection. Study-wide background: Public signatures in TCR beta pointed to CMV infection and matching HLA type. Overall study findings and caveats: Carriage of CMV together with the relevant HLA was identifiable through cumulative public TCR beta family frequency. Ex vivo, HLA-C-restricted CMV-specific TCR beta clonotypes prevailed over the rest of the response.

Sequences were derived from cultured PBMCs, sampled from culture after CMV antigen stimulation. This TCR was recovered from a human donor in good health (CMV status not recorded). Some clones in this sample may be carry-over from other donors' samples. The gene calls are TRBV6-8 and TRBJ1-4; D gene ambiguous. The CDR3 nucleotides are TGTGCCAGCAGAAGGGCCTCCTTTACATGGTCTGAAAAACTGTTTTTT. It is translated as CASRRASFTWSEKLFF.